The 19 T cell receptor beta chains below all came from one sample that was sequenced in a study of blood T cells in healthy people across ages. A second PCR of 7 to 11 cycles used a sample-barcoded 5' primer and a J-beta primer mix. TCRdb reprocessed the 5' RACE reads with MiXCR, giving one entry per CDR3 protein. The profile shows roughly 720,000 distinct CDR3 sequences, roughly 50% of them singletons. Sequenced input: blood. The receptor source for this set is a man older than 75 in good health.

Notes on this clonotype: A much larger clone is a single base away; this may be a read error. V usage is TRBV29-1 and J usage is TRBJ2-7; D might be TRBD2 (5 bases). The tail of the sequence fits TRBJ2-1 better, so the J call may be wrong. The CDR3 is 14 amino acids. Per the germline V gene, CDR1 is SQVTM and CDR2 is ANQGSEA. The CDR3 is CSVTTGSGLWKQFF. The CDR3 bases are TGCAGCGTTACGACGGGGAGCGGACTCTGGAAGCAGTTCTTC.

The chain is built from TRBV6-1 and TRBJ1-4, with a tentative D call TRBD1 (5 bases). The length of the CDR3 is 15 residues. Trimming took 7 bases from V and 0 from J, leaving 12 bases between them. Germline V gives CDR1 MNHNS, CDR2 SASEGT. The CDR3 nucleotides read TGTGCCAGCAAGACGCAGGGATCAACTAATGAAAAACTGTTTTTT. Residues: CASKTQGSTNEKLFF.

The chain recombines TRBV5-1 with TRBJ2-3; 11 bases line up with TRBD1. Germline V gene data show CDR1 as SGHRS and CDR2 as YFSETQ. Trimming removed 10 bases from V and 2 bases from J; junction bases left unmatched: 6. The CDR3 is made up of 14 amino acids. CDR3 DNA: TGCGCCGGAAGGACAGGGGGCTTCACAGATACGCAGTATTTT. Protein: CAGRTGGFTDTQYF.

The sample holds many counts of this clonotype. The chain recombines TRBV29-1 with TRBJ2-6; TRBD1 aligns across 8 bases. This CDR3 is built from 14 residues. Unmatched junction bases numbered 0, after V lost 3 bases and J lost 2 bases. Germline V CDR1 and CDR2: SQVTM, ANQGSEA. The DNA for the CDR3 is TGCAGCGTTGAGACAGGGGCTGGGGCCAACGTCCTGACTTTC. It specifies CSVETGAGANVLTF.

The rearrangement links TRBV20-1 to TRBJ2-1, with D perhaps matching TRBD1 (5 bases). CDR1 is DFQATT and CDR2 is SNEGSKA in the germline V gene (reference sequence). The germline V and J ends were trimmed by 6 bases and 1 base, with 13 bases remaining between them. The CDR3 length is 14 residues. The CDR3 here is CSARNRLSYNEQFF. The CDR3, as DNA: TGCAGTGCGAGGAACAGGTTATCCTACAATGAGCAGTTCTTC.

CDR3 nucleotide sequence: TGTGCCAGCAGCTTAGGCCCCCTATATGGCTACACCTTC. Residues: CASSLGPLYGYTF. This chain uses TRBV7-2 with TRBJ1-2, with D unresolved. This CDR3 has 13 amino acids. CDR1 and CDR2 (germline): SGHTA, FQGNSA. Trimming removed 1 base at V and 5 bases at J, with 8 bases between.

The chain carries TRBV20-1 and TRBJ2-1; no clear D gene. V dropped 0 bases and J dropped 8 bases, with 14 bases sitting between them. The germline CDR1 and CDR2 sequences are DFQATT and SNEGSKA (reference sequence). This CDR3 region has 14 residues. CDR3 loop: CSARDLGLSDEQFF. The CDR3 DNA is TGCAGTGCTAGAGATCTAGGGTTGTCGGATGAGCAGTTCTTC.

This clonotype was seen more than once but under ten times. This chain links TRBV5-4 with TRBJ2-6, with D possibly being TRBD2 (5 bases). Germline V gene sequence: CDR1 SGHNT, CDR2 YYREEE (reference sequence). The V and J ends lost 2 bases and 3 bases respectively, with 12 bases between them. The CDR3 sequence is 16 residues long. The CDR3 here is CASSLRVGVGANVLTF. DNA for the CDR3: TGTGCCAGCAGCTTACGAGTCGGGGTTGGGGCCAACGTCCTGACTTTC.

This clonotype was picked up a small number of times. The V and J genes are TRBV27 and TRBJ2-5; a possible D gene is TRBD1 (6 bases). Trimming shortened V by 6 bases and J by 2 bases, and 16 bases separated the two germline ends. The CDR3 runs to 15 residues. Germline V gives CDR1 MNHEY, CDR2 SMNVEV (reference sequence). For the CDR3, the DNA is TGTGCCAGCAGCGACGGACAGCACTCTCAAGAGACCCAGTACTTC. This sequence encodes CASSDGQHSQETQYF.

V and J are TRBV6-2 or TRBV6-3 and TRBJ2-2, with D possibly being TRBD2 (5 bases). V lost 6 bases and J lost 0, with 14 bases in between. CDR1 and CDR2 from the germline V gene are MNHEY and SVGEGT. The CDR3 is 16 residues long. In nucleotides, the CDR3 is TGTGCCAGCAGCATCGTGCGGGTAACGAACACCGGGGAGCTGTTTTTT. Translation gives CASSIVRVTNTGELFF.

The DNA of the CDR3 is TGTGCCAGCAGCTTAGGGCGAGTAACACTACGGACAGGGAACCCTTTTAAAGCTTTCTTT. This codes for CASSLGRVTLRTGNPFKAFF. V gene TRBV13 combines with J gene TRBJ1-1; 8 bases are a match to TRBD1. V trimming: 0 bases; J trimming: 9 bases; junction bases outside the gene matches: 24. Germline values: CDR1 PRHDT, CDR2 FYEKMQ (reference sequence). The CDR3 spans 20 residues. The whole variable domain, filled in from reference TRBV13 and TRBJ1-1, reads AAGVIQSPRHLIKEKRETATLKCYPIPRHDTVYWYQQGPGQDPQFLISFYEKMQSDKGSIPDRFSAQQFSDYHSELNMSSLELGDSALYFCASSLGRVTLRTGNPFKAFFGQGTRLTVV.

Regarding this clonotype: A much larger clone lies a single base off, so this may be a read error. V and J are TRBV5-1 and TRBJ1-4, with a tentative D call TRBD1 (6 bases). There are 15 residues in the CDR3. CDR1 is SGHRS, CDR2 YFSETQ, per germline. CDR3 DNA: TGCGCCGGCAGCTTGGGGGGCAGGACTAATGAAAAACTGTTTTTT. Residues: CAGSLGGRTNEKLFF.

The chain carries TRBV4-1 and TRBJ2-5, with TRBD1 identical over 7 bases. The length of the CDR3 is 16 residues. From germline, CDR1 is MGHRA and CDR2 YSYEKL. After removal of 0 bases from V and 4 bases from J, the junction contained 8 bases not matched to a gene. The CDR3 DNA reads as TGCGCCAGCAGCCAAGATCAGACAGGGCTGTTAGAGACCCAGTACTTC. Its protein product is CASSQDQTGLLETQYF.

The chain has TRBV4-1 and TRBJ2-4; D is tentatively TRBD1 or TRBD2 (5 bases each). Germline lookup yields CDR1 MGHRA and CDR2 YSYEKL. This CDR3 spans 14 amino acids. Trimming pared 1 base from V and 13 bases from J, leaving 17 bases between. The DNA of the CDR3 is TGCGCCAGCAGCCAAGGGGGCTACCTGGGAGAGCAGTACTTC. Protein sequence: CASSQGGYLGEQYF.

The V and J genes are TRBV28 and TRBJ2-4; no reliable D call. The CDR3 is made up of 14 amino acids. Germline loops: CDR1 MDHEN, CDR2 SYDVKM. V was clipped by 5 bases and J by 13 bases, with 21 bases between them. CDR3 protein: CASSLPDPFYGQYF. The CDR3 nucleotides are TGTGCCAGCAGTCTACCCGACCCGTTTTACGGGCAGTACTTC.

The table lists this clonotype with a count of one. This chain joins TRBV5-4 and TRBJ1-2; 7 bases are a match to TRBD1. The CDR3 runs 15 residues. After removal of 4 bases from V and 3 bases from J, the junction contained 9 bases not matched to a gene. Germline V gene data show CDR1 as SGHNT and CDR2 as YYREEE (reference sequence). The CDR3 region has the DNA TGTGCCAGCAGCCCGACAGGGAGAGAGTACTATGGCTACACCTTC. Translating gives CASSPTGREYYGYTF.

This clonotype was seen a few times. V is TRBV7-8 and J is TRBJ2-5, with D perhaps TRBD1 (7 bases). Germline CDR1 is SGHVS and CDR2 is FQNEAQ. This CDR3 has 15 amino acids. Trimming took off 6 bases at V and 4 bases at J, with 18 bases between the two ends. The CDR3 region has the DNA TGTGCCAGCAGGGAGGGGCAGGGGGTGATAGAGACCCAGTACTTC. Amino acid sequence: CASREGQGVIETQYF.

Comments on this clonotype: A junction boundary mismatches the germline segment, possibly from a read error. This sequence joins TRBV5-1 and TRBJ1-1; D is unresolved. Germline CDR1 reads SGHRS; CDR2 reads YFSETQ. There are 14 residues in the CDR3. CDR3 DNA: TGCGCCAGCAGATTGGCAGGACTGAACACTGAAGCTTTCTTT. Translation gives CASRLAGLNTEAFF.

This clonotype came up a few times. The genes are TRBV5-1 and TRBJ1-2, with a weak D call TRBD1 (5 bases). Trimming took 2 bases from V and 1 from J, leaving 9 bases between them. This CDR3 contains 14 residues. CDR1 and CDR2 from the germline V gene are SGHRS and YFSETQ. As DNA, the CDR3 is TGCGCCAGCAGCTTTCGGGGGAATAACTATGGCTACACCTTC. Translating gives CASSFRGNNYGYTF.